This T cell receptor beta chain is drawn from a study of blood T cells in healthy people across ages. Peripheral blood samples of roughly 9.9 milliliters were drawn from each donor. Study-wide points: Samples with more naive T cells showed higher observed beta diversity. PBMCs that were unsorted prevented a conclusive naive versus antigen-experienced comparison.

CDR3 length: 14 residues. V gave up 2 bases and J gave up 2 bases, with 9 bases separating them. The V gene's germline CDR1 is MNHEY and CDR2 SVGEGT. About this clonotype: Its antigen is currently unknown.

A second roughly 6 to 12 cycle PCR used barcoded and J-beta primers. At least 2.5 million CDR3-containing paired-end reads were obtained per sample. TCRdb called the 5' RACE reads again in MiXCR, with one record for every CDR3 protein. The data contain about a million distinct CDR3 sequences, roughly 51% of them singletons. The chain employs TRBV6-2 or TRBV6-3 and TRBJ2-5; D not resolved. The sample was blood. The sequence was obtained from an older woman in good health. The CDR3 nucleotides are TGTGCCAGCAGTTACGCGAGAGTGCAAGAGACCCAGTACTTC. It encodes CASSYARVQETQYF.